This T cell receptor (beta chain) was sequenced during a study of T cells in Graves' hyperthyroidism and ophthalmopathy. Germline-derived CDR1 and CDR2 are DFQATT and SNEGSKA (reference sequence). V lost 5 bases to trimming and J lost 0 bases, with 11 bases between them. The CDR3 consists of 14 residues. This clonotype was seen ten or more times. RNA transcripts provided the source from which TCR beta CDR3 regions were amplified. HTBI primers were employed in a first-round RT-PCR of the TCR CDR3. TCRdb reprocessed the multiplex PCR reads with MiXCR, giving one entry per CDR3 protein. The sample holds a few hundred thousand distinct CDR3 sequences, roughly 18% seen once.

The sequencing sample was made of blood. The gene calls are TRBV20-1 and TRBJ1-5; tentatively, D is TRBD1 (5 bases). This TCR came from a young man with Graves' ophthalmopathy. The CDR3 loop reads CSAPTGTSNQPQHF. CDR3 coding DNA: TGCAGTGCTCCAACCGGGACTAGCAATCAGCCCCAGCATTTT.